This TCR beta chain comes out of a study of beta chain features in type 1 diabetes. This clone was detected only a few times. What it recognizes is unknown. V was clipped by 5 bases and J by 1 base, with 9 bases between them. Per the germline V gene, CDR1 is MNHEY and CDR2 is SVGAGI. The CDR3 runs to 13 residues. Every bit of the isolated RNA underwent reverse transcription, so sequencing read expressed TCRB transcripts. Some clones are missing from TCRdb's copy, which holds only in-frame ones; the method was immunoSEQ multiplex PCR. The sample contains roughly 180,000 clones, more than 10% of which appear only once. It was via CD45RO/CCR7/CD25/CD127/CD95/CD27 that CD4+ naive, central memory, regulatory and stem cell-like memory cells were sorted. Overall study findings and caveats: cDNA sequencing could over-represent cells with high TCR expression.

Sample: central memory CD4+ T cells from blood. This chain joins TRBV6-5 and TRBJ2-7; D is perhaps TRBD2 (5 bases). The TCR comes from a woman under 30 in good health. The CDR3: CASSDGISYEQYF. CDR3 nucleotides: TGTGCCAGCAGTGACGGGATTTCCTACGAGCAGTACTTC.